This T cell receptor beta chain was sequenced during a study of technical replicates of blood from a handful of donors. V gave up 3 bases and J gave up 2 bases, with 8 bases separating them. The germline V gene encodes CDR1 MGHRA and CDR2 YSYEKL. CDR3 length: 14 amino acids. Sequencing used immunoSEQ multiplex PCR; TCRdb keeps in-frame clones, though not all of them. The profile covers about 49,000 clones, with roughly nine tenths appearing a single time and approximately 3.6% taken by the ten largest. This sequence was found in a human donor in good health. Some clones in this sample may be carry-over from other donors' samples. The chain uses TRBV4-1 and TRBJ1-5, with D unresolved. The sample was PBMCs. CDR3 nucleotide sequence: TGCGCCAGCAGCCAGGAGTTGGGCAATCAGCCCCAGCATTTT. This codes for CASSQELGNQPQHF.